The source of this TCR beta chain is a study of T cells in Graves' hyperthyroidism and ophthalmopathy. Study results and limitations: Ophthalmopathy was predicted by the model a median of roughly 6.6 months ahead of onset. Most expanded thyroid clonotypes above 0.001 also appeared in blood.

Amplification of TCR beta CDR3 regions used RNA as the template. The primer set for the first-round RT-PCR of the TCR CDR3 was HTBI. MiXCR was run by TCRdb on the multiplex PCR reads, yielding one entry per CDR3 protein. The repertoire has more than 600,000 distinct CDR3 sequences, about a sixth of them found once; the top ten carry approximately 8.4%. This clonotype occurred many times. Antigen: not known. Stable Graves' hyperthyroidism meant no ophthalmopathy progression within 18 months. Fresh peripheral blood, roughly 9.8 ml of it, supplied the PBMCs. Deletions cut 6 bases from V and 1 base from J, with 13 bases between. The CDR3 extends over 15 amino acids.

V gene TRBV12-3 or TRBV12-4 combines with J gene TRBJ2-4, with no clear D. This sequence was found in a man aged 18 to 29 with Graves' hyperthyroidism. Input material: blood. The CDR3: CASSSIFRAKNIQYF. CDR3 bases: TGTGCCAGCAGCTCAATCTTTCGGGCCAAAAACATTCAGTACTTC.